The 9 T cell receptor beta chains below come from one sample, sequenced in a study of blood T cell repertoires in COVID-19. TCRdb's copy holds only in-frame clones and misses some; the assay was immunoSEQ multiplex PCR. The table records about 82,000 clones, about four fifths of them present only once. The material sequenced was peripheral blood. The receptors come from a woman aged 35 to 49 with active or convalescent COVID-19.

This clone was seen more than once but under ten times. This sequence joins TRBV6-2 or TRBV6-3 and TRBJ1-1, with 7 nucleotides matching TRBD1. The CDR3 sequence is 14 residues long. V shed 5 bases and J 3 bases; nucleotides not matched to a gene: 6. CDR1 is MNHEY, CDR2 SVGEGT, per germline. The CDR3 coding sequence is TGTGCCAGCAGTCGACCAGACAGGGACACTGAAGCTTTCTTT. This gives the protein CASSRPDRDTEAFF.

V is TRBV7-9 and J is TRBJ1-2; tentative D call: TRBD1 (6 bases). The CDR3 covers 15 residues. The germline V gene has CDR1 SEHNR and CDR2 FQNEAQ (reference sequence). Trimming took 5 bases from V and 5 from J, leaving 18 bases between them. As DNA, the CDR3 is TGTGCCAGCAGCATCGGACAGTCAGCCCCATATGGCTACACCTTC. Protein sequence: CASSIGQSAPYGYTF.

This clone was recorded once. CDR3 DNA sequence: TGTGCCAGCAGCTTATTATCCCCCTTCGGGGTAAGTGGCAATGAGCAGTTCTTC. Translation gives CASSLLSPFGVSGNEQFF. The rearrangement joins TRBV7-2 to TRBJ2-1; D perhaps matches TRBD2 (5 bases). V was shortened by 2 bases and J by 6 bases, with 23 bases between the two germline ends. The CDR3 spans 18 residues. Germline lookup yields CDR1 SGHTA and CDR2 FQGNSA.

The chain carries TRBV6-2 or TRBV6-3 and TRBJ2-1; D ambiguous. V lost 0 bases and J 6 bases, leaving 12 bases between the germline ends. The CDR3 is made up of 15 amino acids. The germline gives CDR1 MNHEY, CDR2 SVGEGT. CDR3 DNA: TGTGCCAGCAGTTACTCTCGAGATCTTTCCAATGAGCAGTTCTTC. Protein: CASSYSRDLSNEQFF.

The V call is TRBV28, the J call TRBJ1-2; 8 bases match TRBD1. There are 12 residues in the CDR3. V shed 5 bases, J shed 6 bases, and the junction held 2 bases outside the gene matches. Germline V gene data show CDR1 as MDHEN and CDR2 as SYDVKM. CDR3 bases: TGTGCCAGCAGTAGACAGGGGAATGGCTACACCTTC. This sequence encodes CASSRQGNGYTF.

This chain connects TRBV28 to TRBJ2-2; D might be TRBD2 (7 bases). Germline V gene data show CDR1 as MDHEN and CDR2 as SYDVKM. The CDR3 is made up of 13 amino acids. Deletions cut 3 bases from V and 6 bases from J, with 8 bases between. The DNA for the CDR3 is TGTGCCAGCAGTTTCGGGGGGCCCGGGGAGCTGTTTTTT. Its translation is CASSFGGPGELFF.

There are a few counts of this clone. This chain connects TRBV6-2 or TRBV6-3 to TRBJ2-5; 11 nucleotides line up with TRBD2. From germline, CDR1 is MNHEY and CDR2 SVGEGT. The CDR3 sequence is 18 residues long. J gave up 4 bases and V 0 bases, and 10 bases lay outside the gene matches. Here the CDR3 DNA reads TGTGCCAGCAGTTACTCTAGCTTGACTAGCGGGACCTTAGAGACCCAGTACTTC. As protein: CASSYSSLTSGTLETQYF.

This clone has only a few counts. Written as DNA, the CDR3 is TGTGCCAGTAGTACCCGCCCCTGGGGGGGACTAGCGGGTAACACCGGGGAGCTGTTTTTT. Its protein is CASSTRPWGGLAGNTGELFF. The chain is built from TRBV19 and TRBJ2-2; 12 bases are shared with TRBD2. CDR1 and CDR2 from the germline V gene are LNHDA and SQIVND (reference sequence). The CDR3 runs 20 residues. With V trimmed by 4 bases and J by 2 bases, 14 bases remained unmatched.

The V call is TRBV5-4, the J call TRBJ1-5; a weak D match, TRBD1 (6 bases). Germline CDR1 reads SGHNT; CDR2 reads YYREEE (reference sequence). This CDR3 is built from 16 residues. Between the trimmed V and J ends, which lost 4 bases and 0 bases, there was a span of 14 bases. Here the CDR3 reads CASSPLGGHSNQPQHF. CDR3 bases: TGTGCCAGCAGCCCCTTGGGGGGGCATAGCAATCAGCCCCAGCATTTT.